The subject of this entry is one TCR beta chain. This entry belongs to a study of blood T cells in healthy people across ages. The CDR3 is 15 amino acids. Trimming took 3 bases from V and 7 from J; bases not matched to a gene: 8. The use of a sample-barcoded 5' primer and a J-beta primer mix characterized a second PCR of 7 to 11 cycles. Each CDR3 protein gets one entry after TCRdb re-called the 5' RACE reads with MiXCR. The sample records 550,000 to 750,000 distinct CDR3 sequences, about 21% being singletons. The clonotype was recovered from a man between 65 and 85 years old in good health. Sequencing used blood. V usage is TRBV12-3 or TRBV12-4 and J usage is TRBJ2-3, with 9 bases identical to TRBD2. This CDR3 reads CASSLSEREVHTQYF. CDR3 in DNA: TGTGCCAGCAGTTTGAGCGAGCGGGAGGTTCATACGCAGTATTTT.